This passage covers 21 T cell receptor beta chains from one sample sequenced in a study of blood T cell repertoires in COVID-19. TCRdb's copy holds only in-frame clones and misses some; the assay was immunoSEQ multiplex PCR. The repertoire holds 250,000 to 350,000 clones, 90% seen once, with 3.5% to 4.5% in the top ten. Source material: PBMCs or T cells enriched from blood (not recorded which). The receptors shown here come from a woman younger than 35 with acute COVID-19.

The chain couples TRBV28 to TRBJ1-5; D is undetermined. Per germline, CDR1 MDHEN and CDR2 SYDVKM. The germline V and J ends were trimmed by 6 bases and 0 bases, with 6 bases remaining between them. This CDR3 region has 13 residues. The DNA of the CDR3 is TGTGCCAGCAGACAGTTTAGCAATCAGCCCCAGCATTTT. Its protein product is CASRQFSNQPQHF.

J is TRBJ1-2 and V is TRBV5-1, with 7 positions matching TRBD1. With V trimmed by 5 bases and J by 4 bases, 11 bases remained unmatched. Germline CDR1 and CDR2: SGHRS and YFSETQ. This CDR3 spans 15 amino acids. Here the CDR3 DNA reads TGCGCCAGCAGGGAAGAACAGGGGATCTCCTATGGCTACACCTTC. This encodes CASREEQGISYGYTF.

V is TRBV11-3 and J is TRBJ2-7; 10 bases line up with TRBD2. The V gene's germline CDR1 is SGHNT and CDR2 YENEEA. The CDR3 has 18 residues. The V segment lost 4 bases and the J segment 5 bases; nucleotides outside the gene matches: 17. CDR3 sequence reads: CASSSAATASGSNDEQYF. In DNA form, the CDR3 reads TGTGCCAGCAGCTCGGCCGCGACGGCTAGCGGGAGTAACGACGAGCAGTACTTC.

The J gene is TRBJ2-1, the V gene TRBV24-1; 9 bases map to TRBD2. Trimming took 8 bases from V and 6 from J; bases not matched to a gene: 4. Germline V gene sequence: CDR1 KGHDR, CDR2 SFDVKD. The CDR3 length is 13 residues. The CDR3 bases are TGTGCCACCAAGGCGGGAGGGCTCAATGAGCAGTTCTTC. Protein product: CATKAGGLNEQFF.

The chain combines TRBV27 with TRBJ2-7; 15 bases align to TRBD2. From germline, CDR1 is MNHEY and CDR2 SMNVEV (reference sequence). CDR3 length: 18 residues. V was clipped by 5 bases and J by 5 bases; unmatched bases: 13. Written as DNA, the CDR3 is TGTGCCAGCAGTCCGAATCCTGGACTAGCGGGAGGGCCACACGAGCAGTACTTC. Amino acids: CASSPNPGLAGGPHEQYF.

The V and J genes are TRBV5-1 and TRBJ1-6; the match to TRBD1 covers 7 bases. The germline V gene has CDR1 SGHRS and CDR2 YFSETQ. Trimming removed 1 base from V and 6 bases from J; junction bases left unmatched: 10. The CDR3 runs 17 residues. The CDR3 sequence: CASSLWPAGTANSPLHF. In DNA form, the CDR3 reads TGCGCCAGCAGCTTGTGGCCCGCCGGGACAGCTAATTCACCCCTCCACTTT.

CDR3 region: CSAAGTGDQENTIYF. The CDR3 bases are TGCAGCGCCGCCGGGACAGGGGATCAAGAAAACACCATATATTTT. V usage is TRBV29-1 and J usage is TRBJ1-3; TRBD1 aligns across 10 bases. Germline CDR1 reads SQVTM; CDR2 reads ANQGSEA. The CDR3 consists of 15 residues. With V trimmed by 7 bases and J by 6 bases, 12 bases remained unmatched.

J is TRBJ2-7 and V is TRBV7-2; TRBD1 agrees at 7 bases. The germline V gene has CDR1 SGHTA and CDR2 FQGNSA. This CDR3 spans 14 amino acids. Unmatched junction bases numbered 9, after V lost 4 bases and J lost 6 bases. CDR3 loop: CASSSSRGLGEQYF. The CDR3 DNA follows: TGTGCCAGCAGCTCTAGCAGGGGGTTAGGCGAGCAGTACTTC.

This chain uses TRBV27 with TRBJ1-4, with 10 bases that match TRBD1. The CDR3 covers 17 residues. Per germline, CDR1 MNHEY and CDR2 SMNVEV (reference sequence). The trim removed 6 bases at V and 2 bases at J, leaving 9 bases unmatched. The CDR3 bases are TGTGCCAGCAGCTCCCCAGGGACAGGGGAGACTAATGAAAAACTGTTTTTT. This codes for CASSSPGTGETNEKLFF.

J is TRBJ1-1 and V is TRBV5-1, with 9 bases that match TRBD1. The CDR3 extends over 15 amino acids. Germline V lookup: CDR1 SGHRS, CDR2 YFSETQ. The trim removed 0 bases at V and 4 bases at J, leaving 4 bases unmatched. DNA for the CDR3: TGCGCCAGCAGCTTGGCACTGACAGGGGGCACTGAAGCTTTCTTT. Its translation: CASSLALTGGTEAFF.

The chain links TRBV11-2 to TRBJ1-1; D ambiguous. The CDR3 runs 12 residues. V was cut by 2 bases and J by 4 bases, with 5 bases left in between. Germline V lookup: CDR1 SGHAT, CDR2 FQNNGV. The CDR3 reads CASSLMSTEAFF. The CDR3 bases are TGTGCCAGCAGCTTAATGAGCACTGAAGCTTTCTTT.

A single count supports this clone. The V gene is TRBV28, the J gene TRBJ1-2, with 8 bases lining up with TRBD1. Trimming at V came to 6 bases and at J to 5 bases, leaving 8 bases not matched to a gene. Germline loops: CDR1 MDHEN, CDR2 SYDVKM. The CDR3 extends over 14 amino acids. The chain's CDR3 is CASRDGQGAYGYTF. DNA of the CDR3: TGTGCCAGCAGGGATGGGCAGGGGGCGTATGGCTACACCTTC.

The V and J genes are TRBV24-1 and TRBJ1-1, with D possibly TRBD1 on 6 matching bases. Per germline, CDR1 KGHDR and CDR2 SFDVKD. The length of the CDR3 is 15 residues. Trimming shortened V by 9 bases and J by 6 bases, and 22 bases separated the two germline ends. In nucleotides, the CDR3 is TGTGCCACCTGCGGGAGGGGCAGGGGCCCCCCTGAAGCTTTCTTT. Its protein product is CATCGRGRGPPEAFF.

This chain uses TRBV7-2 with TRBJ2-5; TRBD2 matches 8 bases. Germline V gene data show CDR1 as SGHTA and CDR2 as FQGNSA. V was pared by 3 bases and J by 4 bases, with 4 bases of the junction left unmatched. The CDR3 covers 14 residues. CDR3 bases: TGTGCCAGCAGCTTTTACGGGAGGGTAGAGACCCAGTACTTC. Translation gives CASSFYGRVETQYF. Full variable domain (outside the CDR3, taken from reference TRBV7-2 and TRBJ2-5): GAGVSQSPSNKVTEKGKDVELRCDPISGHTALYWYRQSLGQGLEFLIYFQGNSAPDKSGLPSDRFSAERTGGSVSTLTIQRTQQEDSAVYLCASSFYGRVETQYFGPGTRLLVL.

The chain carries TRBV24-1 and TRBJ2-3, with D possibly matching TRBD1 (6 bases). The CDR3 totals 17 residues. V was pared by 1 base and J by 3 bases, with 16 bases between. The germline CDR1 and CDR2 sequences are KGHDR and SFDVKD. CDR3 DNA sequence: TGTGCCACCAGTGATTTTTCGCCAGGGGCGGGTACAGATACGCAGTATTTT. This sequence encodes CATSDFSPGAGTDTQYF.

The rearrangement links TRBV28 to TRBJ1-1, with D maybe TRBD1 (5 bases). Germline assignment: CDR1 MDHEN and CDR2 SYDVKM. The CDR3 contains 15 residues. Trimming took 2 bases from V and 1 from J, leaving 11 bases between them. CDR3 bases: TGTGCCAGCAGTTTAAGAGGCGGGGGGAACACTGAAGCTTTCTTT. This encodes CASSLRGGGNTEAFF.

V is TRBV11-3 and J is TRBJ2-7; D gene uncertain. Trimming removed 4 bases from V and 6 bases from J, with 25 bases in between. Germline V lookup: CDR1 SGHNT, CDR2 YENEEA. CDR3 length: 17 amino acids. The CDR3 spells CASSSLHFNGLVGEQYF. CDR3 nucleotide sequence: TGTGCCAGCAGCTCTCTCCACTTCAACGGGTTAGTGGGCGAGCAGTACTTC.

This chain connects TRBV6-2 or TRBV6-3 to TRBJ1-5; TRBD1 is a possible D gene (6 bases). Trimming removed 5 bases at V and 6 bases at J, with 17 bases between. The germline CDR1 and CDR2 sequences are MNHEY and SVGEGT. This CDR3 contains 15 residues. The CDR3 DNA is TGTGCCAGCAGTCCCCTGGGGGGGCCTTCTCAGCCCCAGCATTTT. Translation: CASSPLGGPSQPQHF.

The chain uses TRBV28 and TRBJ1-5, with D tentatively TRBD1 (6 bases). The CDR3 is 16 amino acids. Trimming shortened V by 2 bases and J by 1 base, and 12 bases separated the two germline ends. The V gene's germline CDR1 is MDHEN and CDR2 SYDVKM. The CDR3 DNA reads as TGTGCCAGCAGTTTAGGATGGGGGACAAGCAATCAGCCCCAGCATTTT. Translated: CASSLGWGTSNQPQHF.

Remarks on this clone: One end of the junction varies from germline; a read error may be responsible. The rearrangement uses TRBV19 and TRBJ2-1; TRBD2 matches 10 bases. CDR3 size: 16 residues. From germline, CDR1 is LNHDA and CDR2 SQIVND (reference sequence). This CDR3 reads CASSIAAGGLLDEQFF. The CDR3 DNA reads as TGTGCCAGTAGCATAGCAGCGGGAGGGCTCTTGGATGAGCAGTTCTTC.

The J gene is TRBJ2-7, the V gene TRBV9; 12 positions match TRBD2. The germline CDR1 and CDR2 sequences are SGDLS and YYNGEE. J was trimmed by 4 bases and V by 4 bases; bases with no gene match: 9. This CDR3 spans 16 amino acids. CDR3 sequence reads: CASSFSPSGRAYEQYF. CDR3 DNA sequence: TGTGCCAGCAGCTTTTCCCCTAGCGGGAGGGCGTACGAGCAGTACTTC.